This is a list of T cell receptor beta chains from one sample in a study of blood T cell repertoires in COVID-19. Sequencing used immunoSEQ multiplex PCR; TCRdb keeps in-frame clones, though not all of them. Here the sample spans about 62,000 clones, 80% to 90% being singletons. The material sequenced was peripheral blood. The receptors here all came from a woman in her sixties or seventies with COVID-19, enrolled during active disease. Each CDR3 is given with its conserved first and last residue. The D gene is left open where the match is weak. Where a row states a size, it is once, few, many or the class of an expanded clone; other rows omit it.

once	.	TRBV10-1	TRBJ1-1	17	CASSESGQGIEVTEAFF	TGCGCCAGCAGTGAGTCTGGGCAGGGGATCGAGGTTACTGAAGCTTTCTTT
.	TRBD1	TRBV27	TRBJ1-2	13	CASSFTGGGGYTF	TGTGCCAGCAGTTTTACAGGGGGTGGGGGCTACACCTTC
once	TRBD1	TRBV2	TRBJ1-3	16	CASSITGDFYGNTIYF	TGTGCCAGCAGTATAACAGGGGATTTCTACGGAAACACCATATATTTT
once	.	TRBV18	TRBJ1-6	12	CASSPLGSPLHF	TGTGCCAGCTCACCGCTAGGTTCACCCCTCCACTTT
.	TRBD1	TRBV12-3/TRBV12-4	TRBJ2-7	13	CASRPGGTYEQYF	TGTGCCAGCAGACCAGGGGGTACCTACGAGCAGTACTTC
.	.	TRBV19	TRBJ2-7	13	CASSIAGRNEQYF	TGTGCCAGTAGTATAGCAGGGAGGAACGAGCAGTACTTC
.	TRBD2	TRBV29-1	TRBJ2-7	18	CSVARGTSGRRLGYEQYF	TGCAGCGTTGCCCGAGGGACTAGCGGGAGGAGGCTGGGGTACGAGCAGTACTTC
once	TRBD2	TRBV5-8	TRBJ2-7	16	CASSPVGRGSPYEQYF	TGTGCCAGCAGCCCGGTCGGGAGGGGAAGTCCCTACGAGCAGTACTTC
.	.	TRBV2	TRBJ1-2	14	CASSSSQSPGGYTF	TGTGCCAGCAGTTCCTCCCAGAGTCCGGGGGGCTACACCTTC
once	.	TRBV5-1	TRBJ2-7	12	CASSLEYYEQYF	TGCGCCAGCAGCTTGGAATACTACGAGCAGTACTTT
.	.	TRBV13	TRBJ1-2	13	CASSFAGRHGYTF	TGTGCCAGCAGCTTCGCAGGGCGCCATGGCTACACCTTC
.	.	TRBV27	TRBJ2-1	15	CASSVETGLYNEQFF	TGTGCCAGCAGCGTGGAGACCGGATTGTACAATGAGCAGTTCTTC
.	.	TRBV15	TRBJ2-4	15	CATSRVQATKNIQYF	TGTGCCACCAGCAGGGTACAGGCGACCAAAAACATTCAGTACTTC
.	.	TRBV9	TRBJ2-2	16	CASSTYLTRGTGELFF	TGTGCCAGCAGCACCTACTTAACAAGAGGGACCGGGGAGCTGTTTTTT
.	TRBD2	TRBV29-1	TRBJ2-1	13	CSVSGRTHNEQFF	TGCAGCGTTAGCGGGAGAACCCACAATGAGCAGTTCTTC
.	TRBD1	TRBV11-1	TRBJ2-5	14	CASSPWDREETQYF	TGTGCCAGCAGCCCTTGGGACAGGGAGGAGACCCAGTACTTC
.	TRBD1	TRBV19	TRBJ1-2	15	CASSSLDRGDYGYTF	TGTGCCAGTAGTTCTTTGGACAGGGGAGACTATGGCTACACCTTC
.	.	TRBV9	TRBJ2-3	11	CASSAMDTQYF	TGTGCCAGCAGCGCCATGGATACGCAGTATTTT
few	.	TRBV2	TRBJ1-5	14	CASRKEQINQPQHF	TGTGCCAGCAGAAAGGAACAGATCAATCAGCCCCAGCATTTT
.	TRBD2	TRBV6-4	TRBJ2-2	17	CASSALAGGPVTGELFF	TGTGCCAGCAGTGCTCTAGCGGGAGGGCCCGTCACCGGGGAGCTGTTTTTT
once	TRBD2	TRBV11-3	TRBJ2-1	16	CASSTGGLRGANEQFF	TGTGCCAGCAGCACGGGAGGACTGCGGGGGGCCAATGAGCAGTTCTTC
.	TRBD1	TRBV30	TRBJ2-7	16	CAWSSIGTGGAWEQYF	TGTGCCTGGAGTTCCATCGGGACAGGGGGTGCCTGGGAGCAGTACTTC
.	.	TRBV6-2/TRBV6-3	TRBJ1-2	13	CASSYVQGYGYTF	TGTGCCAGCAGTTACGTTCAGGGCTATGGCTACACCTTC
.	.	TRBV11-1	TRBJ2-1	15	CASSSDGTSYNEQFF	TGTGCCAGCAGCTCAGACGGGACATCCTACAATGAGCAGTTCTTC
.	.	TRBV11-1	TRBJ1-5	16	CASSRLNRVGNQPQHF	TGTGCCAGCAGCCGACTAAACAGGGTGGGCAATCAGCCCCAGCATTTT
.	TRBD2	TRBV15	TRBJ2-1	18	CATSRAGTSGTSYNEQFF	TGTGCCACCAGCAGAGCGGGGACTAGCGGGACTTCCTACAATGAGCAGTTCTTC
.	TRBD1	TRBV30	TRBJ1-4	14	CAWSLGTGMEKLFF	TGTGCCTGGAGCTTAGGGACAGGGATGGAAAAACTGTTTTTT
.	TRBD1	TRBV27	TRBJ1-2	16	CASSLRGRGQGYGYTF	TGTGCCAGCAGTTTAAGGGGCAGGGGGCAGGGCTATGGCTACACCTTC
once	TRBD1	TRBV7-8	TRBJ1-6	14	CASSLDRGNSPLHF	TGTGCCAGCAGCTTAGACAGGGGCAATTCACCCCTCCACTTT
.	TRBD1	TRBV5-1	TRBJ1-6	15	CASSRLGTENSPLHF	TGCGCCAGCAGCCGCTTAGGGACAGAGAATTCACCCCTCCACTTT
.	TRBD1	TRBV18	TRBJ2-7	14	CASSNGQGGYEQYF	TGTGCCAGCTCAAACGGACAGGGGGGGTACGAGCAGTACTTC
.	TRBD1	TRBV4-3	TRBJ1-1	13	CASSQLTTGEPFF	TGCGCCAGCAGCCAACTAACAACAGGGGAGCCTTTCTTT
few	TRBD1	TRBV6-5	TRBJ2-1	14	CASTQPGQGNEQFF	TGTGCCAGCACCCAACCGGGACAGGGCAATGAGCAGTTCTTC